A selection of T cell receptor beta chains follows, all from one sample in a study of T cells in Graves' hyperthyroidism and ophthalmopathy. Using its own MiXCR run on the multiplex PCR reads, TCRdb lists one record per CDR3 protein. The sample yields about 250,000 distinct CDR3 sequences, about 20% seen once. Sequenced: blood. These receptor sequences come from a man younger than 45 with Graves' ophthalmopathy. Each CDR3 is given with its conserved first and last residue.

V: TRBV5-1; CDR3: CASSWRGGPNEQFF
V: TRBV4-1; CDR3: CASSQGRYLGNEQFF
V: TRBV5-1; CDR3: CASSLARGNYEQYF
V: TRBV19; CDR3: CASSITGGAYEQYF
V: TRBV11-1; CDR3: CASSRQYRGRNTEAFF
V: TRBV24-1; CDR3: CATSLGGGVAGELFF
V: TRBV10-2; CDR3: CASRGLNTEAFF
V: TRBV20-1; CDR3: CSANAGSYNEQFF
V: TRBV6-1; CDR3: CASSEKDGNTIYF
V: TRBV20-1; CDR3: CSARITRSSEQYF
V: TRBV18; CDR3: CASSRFRSHQPQHF
V: TRBV4-1; CDR3: CASSQDGTSFISYNEQFF
V: TRBV28; CDR3: CATNRRPQNTEAFF
V: TRBV6-1; CDR3: CASSLIHPRFQETQYF
V: TRBV5-1; CDR3: CASSSTGLMNTEAFF
V: TRBV6-1; CDR3: CASKKKLAGAGSSNEQFF
V: TRBV11-2; CDR3: CASKQEYQETQYF
V: TRBV29-1; CDR3: CSLLTGTGYEQLF
V: TRBV5-1; CDR3: CASSFRDSVDEQFF
V: TRBV6-2/TRBV6-3; CDR3: CASRSSASYEQYF
V: TRBV5-8; CDR3: CASSRPTGDNQPQHF
V: TRBV5-4; CDR3: CASSLVQGAYNEQFF
V: TRBV30; CDR3: CALFGTSGSEQFF
V: TRBV6-1; CDR3: CASRKTGLPYNEQFF
V: TRBV28; CDR3: CASTRAGSTDTQYF
V: TRBV11-3; CDR3: CASSGGRAGVYNEQFF